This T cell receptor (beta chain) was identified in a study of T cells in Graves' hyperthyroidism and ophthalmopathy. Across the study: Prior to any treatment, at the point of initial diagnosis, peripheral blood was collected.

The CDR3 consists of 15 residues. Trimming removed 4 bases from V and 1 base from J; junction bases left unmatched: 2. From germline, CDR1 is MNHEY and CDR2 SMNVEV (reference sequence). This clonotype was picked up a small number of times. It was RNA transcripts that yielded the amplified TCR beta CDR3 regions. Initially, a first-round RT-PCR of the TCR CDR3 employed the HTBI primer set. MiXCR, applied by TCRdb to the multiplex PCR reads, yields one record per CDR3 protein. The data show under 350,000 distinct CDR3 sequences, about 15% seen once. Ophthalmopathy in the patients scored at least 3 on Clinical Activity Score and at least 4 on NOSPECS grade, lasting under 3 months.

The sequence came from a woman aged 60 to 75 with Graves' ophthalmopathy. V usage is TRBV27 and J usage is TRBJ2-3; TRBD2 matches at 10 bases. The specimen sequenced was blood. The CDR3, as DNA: TGTGCCAGCAGTTGGACTAGCGGACGCACAGATACGCAGTATTTT. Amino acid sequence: CASSWTSGRTDTQYF.